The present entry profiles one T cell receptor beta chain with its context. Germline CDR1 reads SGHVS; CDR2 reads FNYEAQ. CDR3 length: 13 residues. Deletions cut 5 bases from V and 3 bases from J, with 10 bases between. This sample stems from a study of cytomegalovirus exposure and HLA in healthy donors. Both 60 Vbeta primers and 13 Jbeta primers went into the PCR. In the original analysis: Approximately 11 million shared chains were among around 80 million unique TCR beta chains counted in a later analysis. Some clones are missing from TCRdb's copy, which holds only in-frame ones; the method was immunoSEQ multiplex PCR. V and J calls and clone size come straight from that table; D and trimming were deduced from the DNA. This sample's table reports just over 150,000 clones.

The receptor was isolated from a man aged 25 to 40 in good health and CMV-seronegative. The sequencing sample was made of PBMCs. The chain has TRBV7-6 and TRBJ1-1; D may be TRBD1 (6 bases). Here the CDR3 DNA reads TGTGCCAGCAGCCAAGGGGGGGACACTGAAGCTTTCTTT. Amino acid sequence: CASSQGGDTEAFF. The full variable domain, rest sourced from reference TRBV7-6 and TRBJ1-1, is GAGVSQSPRYKVTKRGQDVALRCDPISGHVSLYWYRQALGQGPEFLTYFNYEAQQDKSGLPNDRFSAERPEGSISTLTIQRTEQRDSAMYRCASSQGGDTEAFFGQGTRLTVV.